This T cell receptor (beta chain) was identified during a study of blood T cell repertoires in COVID-19. On the study more broadly: Whether acute or convalescent, the COVID-19 samples came from the United States, Italy and Spain. T cells, B-cell-depleted T cells, or PBMCs provided the cDNA or gDNA that served as material.

Methods used by the authors: Reference gene primer amplification yielded estimated nucleated cell counts. Method: immunoSEQ multiplex PCR; TCRdb's copy keeps in-frame clones and lacks some. V and J calls and clone size are given by that table; D and trimming were obtained from the DNA. The sample yields around 67,000 clones, around 82% seen once. The sample was peripheral blood. The sequence derives from a man older than 75 with active COVID-19.

The DNA of the CDR3 is TGTGCCAGTACCCCGACAGGTTGGAATCAGCCCCAGCATTTT. This sequence encodes CASTPTGWNQPQHF. The rearrangement links TRBV19 to TRBJ1-5; D is perhaps TRBD1 (6 bases). V was clipped by 7 bases and J by 4 bases, with 14 bases between them. Germline assignment: CDR1 LNHDA and CDR2 SQIVND (reference sequence). This CDR3 is 14 amino acids long.